These T cell receptor beta chains were read from a single sample in a study of blood T cells in healthy people across ages. MiXCR, run by TCRdb on the 5' RACE reads, gives a single entry per CDR3 protein. The sample has hundreds of thousands of distinct CDR3 sequences, over 40% seen once. Sample: blood. These receptors all stem from a man of 80 years or more in good health. Each CDR3 is given with its conserved first and last residue. D genes are given only for firm matches. Only some rows state a clone size, as once, few, many or a class for expanded clones.

-,TRBJ2-5,TRBV30,-,CAWSRERQQETQYF,TGTGCCTGGAGCAGGGAGCGACAACAAGAGACCCAGTACTTC
-,TRBJ2-4,TRBV20-1,TRBD2,CSAPLLAGLDAGEQYF,TGCAGTGCTCCTCTACTAGCGGGGCTAGACGCGGGGGAGCAGTACTTC
few,TRBJ2-5,TRBV6-6,-,CATLRGRTAEKETQYF,TGTGCCACCCTACGAGGACGGACTGCGGAAAAAGAGACCCAGTACTTC
-,TRBJ2-7,TRBV24-1,TRBD2,CATSDSRTSGRATYEQYF,TGTGCCACCAGTGATTCCCGGACTAGCGGGAGGGCGACCTACGAGCAGTACTTC
many,TRBJ2-7,TRBV10-3,TRBD2,CALGRSGRLHEQYF,TGTGCCTTAGGACGTAGCGGGAGATTACACGAGCAGTACTTC
-,TRBJ2-3,TRBV20-1,TRBD2,CSAREGGGLDTQYF,TGCAGTGCTAGAGAGGGCGGGGGGTTAGATACGCAGTATTTT
few,TRBJ2-1,TRBV4-1,TRBD1,CASSQGQEAYYNEQFF,TGCGCCAGCAGCCAGGGACAGGAGGCTTACTACAATGAGCAGTTCTTC
-,TRBJ2-1,TRBV20-1,TRBD2,CSALGLAHNEQFF,TGCAGTGCCCTAGGACTAGCCCACAATGAGCAGTTCTTC
-,TRBJ1-1,TRBV7-9,-,CASSLNTREGEAFF,TGTGCCAGCAGCTTAAATACCAGGGAAGGTGAAGCTTTCTTT
-,TRBJ2-2,TRBV9,-,CASSVDAENTGELFF,TGTGCCAGCAGCGTAGATGCGGAGAACACCGGGGAGCTGTTTTTT
-,TRBJ2-6,TRBV20-1,-,CSAGGPNSGANVLTF,TGCAGTGCGGGGGGACCTAACTCTGGGGCCAACGTCCTGACTTTC
-,TRBJ2-1,TRBV20-1,TRBD2,CSASSPSGRPIQQFF,TGCAGTGCTAGTTCCCCTAGCGGGAGGCCAATCCAGCAGTTCTTC
-,TRBJ2-5,TRBV20-1,-,CSATLDVPEQYF,TGCAGTGCAACTCTAGATGTCCCTGAGCAGTACTTC
-,TRBJ2-7,TRBV5-1,-,CASSLGQANPYEQYF,TGCGCCAGCAGCTTGGGACAGGCGAACCCCTACGAGCAGTACTTC
many,TRBJ2-3,TRBV7-2,TRBD2,CASSPNLAGAGDTQYF,TGTGCCAGCAGCCCAAATCTAGCGGGAGCGGGAGATACGCAGTATTTT
-,TRBJ2-1,TRBV9,TRBD1,CASSPPGQGTYNEQFF,TGTGCCAGCAGCCCTCCGGGACAGGGTACCTACAATGAGCAGTTCTTC
many,TRBJ2-6,TRBV6-2/TRBV6-3,-,CASSPARPSGANVLTF,TGTGCCAGCAGCCCCGCACGGCCCTCTGGGGCCAACGTCCTGACTTTC
-,TRBJ2-3,TRBV27,-,CASSSPLLTQYF,TGTGCCAGCAGCTCACCGCTTCTTACGCAGTATTTT
-,TRBJ2-3,TRBV12-3/TRBV12-4,TRBD1,CASLGTGTTDTQYF,TGTGCCAGCCTCGGGACAGGGACCACAGATACGCAGTATTTT